Shown below are 21 T cell receptor beta chains from a single sample sequenced in a study of T cells in women clearing cervical HPV infection. The method was immunoSEQ multiplex PCR; TCRdb's version includes in-frame clones alone and lacks a portion of them. The table lists 40,000 to 60,000 clones. The sample taken for sequencing was blood buffy coat. The source is a woman aged 18 to 69 with a cervical HPV16 infection that either progressed to CIN3+ or cleared (not recorded which).

As to this clone: The read ends 3 residues shy of where the CDR3 ends; the end is completed using the germline J gene. This rearrangement joins TRBV29-1 to TRBJ2-3; D perhaps matches TRBD1 (6 bases). The CDR3 has 14 amino acids. Germline CDR1 SQVTM, CDR2 ANQGSEA. The CDR3 loop is CSVLTGMSNQPQYF. The sequenced CDR3 bases are TGCAGCGTCCTCACAGGGATGAGCAATCAGCCG.

To note about this clone: Read coverage stops 3 residues before the CDR3 terminus; the germline J gene supplies the remainder. The chain is built from TRBV5-1 and TRBJ2-1; TRBD2 aligns across 8 bases. With V trimmed by 4 bases and J by 9 bases, 6 bases remained unmatched. Germline V gene sequence: CDR1 SGHRS, CDR2 YFSETQ. The CDR3 spans 13 residues. The CDR3 loop reads CASSIGLAGEQFF. The covered CDR3 bases are TGCGCCAGCAGCATAGGACTAGCTGGTGAG.

Notes on this clone: The CDR3 extends 3 residues past the end of the read, so its final part is completed from the germline J gene. The rearrangement joins TRBV5-5 to TRBJ2-2; no clear D. Germline-derived CDR1 and CDR2 are SGHKS and YYEKEE (reference sequence). Trimming shortened V by 3 bases and J by 2 bases, and 11 bases separated the two germline ends. The CDR3 consists of 15 residues. CDR3 residues: CASSSLPINTGELFF. The sequenced CDR3 bases are TGTGCCAGCAGCTCCCTCCCTATAAACACCGGGGAG.

Note on this clone: The CDR3 extends 3 residues past the end of the read, so its final part is completed from the germline J gene. The rearrangement uses TRBV5-1 and TRBJ2-2, with D possibly being TRBD1 or TRBD2 (5 bases each). V dropped 0 bases and J dropped 7 bases, with 10 bases sitting between them. The CDR3 sequence is 14 residues long. Per germline, CDR1 SGHRS and CDR2 YFSETQ. This chain's CDR3 is CASSLDRRSGELFF. The CDR3 bases that were read are TGCGCCAGCAGCTTGGACAGGAGGAGCGGGGAG.

Concerning this clone itself: The read gets to within 3 residues of the CDR3 end, and the germline J gene fills in the rest. V gene TRBV9 combines with J gene TRBJ1-6, with D hard to call. The CDR3 sequence is 14 residues long. The V end lost 0 bases, the J end lost 8 bases, and 9 bases lay between the germline ends. Germline loops: CDR1 SGDLS, CDR2 YYNGEE. CDR3 protein: CASSVDGRDSPLHF. The CDR3 bases that were read are TGTGCCAGCAGCGTAGACGGTAGGGATTCACCC.

In the case of this clone: The CDR3 extends 3 residues past the end of the read, so its final part is completed from the germline J gene. The chain joins TRBV7-8 to TRBJ2-2; 8 bases agree with TRBD2. CDR3 length: 16 residues. Germline V gene data show CDR1 as SGHVS and CDR2 as FQNEAQ. V lost 4 bases to trimming and J lost 0 bases; unmatched junction nucleotides: 4. CDR3 sequence: CASSSTSVANTGELFF. The part of the CDR3 DNA that was read is TGTGCCAGCAGCTCGACTAGCGTGGCGAACACCGGGGAG. The complete variable domain, with remaining parts taken from reference TRBV7-8 and TRBJ2-2, reads GAGVSQSPRYKVAKRGQDVALRCDPISGHVSLFWYQQALGQGPEFLTYFQNEAQLDKSGLPSDRFFAERPEGSVSTLKIQRTQQEDSAVYLCASSSTSVANTGELFFGEGSRLTVL.

On this clone: The CDR3 end falls 3 residues outside the read, so it is completed with the germline J gene. V is TRBV5-6 and J is TRBJ2-7; perhaps TRBD2 as D (5 bases). This CDR3 has 14 amino acids. V lost 4 bases and J lost 5, with 16 bases in between. Germline V gives CDR1 SGHDT, CDR2 YYEEEE. The CDR3 bases that were read are TGTGCCAGCAGCCGGACGGGGTCCCACCACGAG. It translates to CASSRTGSHHE. The CDR3 reads in full as CASSRTGSHHEQYF. The whole variable domain, filled in from reference TRBV5-6 and TRBJ2-7, reads DAGVTQSPTHLIKTRGQQVTLRCSPKSGHDTVSWYQQALGQGPQFIFQYYEEEERQRGNFPDRFSGHQFPNYSSELNVNALLLGDSALYLCASSRTGSHHEQYFGPGTRLTVT.

As regards this clone: The read ends 3 residues before the CDR3 terminus; that terminus is restored from the germline J gene. This chain connects TRBV28 to TRBJ2-7, with a tentative D call TRBD1 (8 bases). V lost 4 bases and J lost 6, with 13 bases in between. The CDR3 is made up of 13 amino acids. The germline V gene encodes CDR1 MDHEN and CDR2 SYDVKM. This CDR3 is CASSSQGGSEQYF. CDR3 DNA (partial): TGTGCCAGCAGTTCACAGGGGGGGAGCGAG.

As regards this clone: The CDR3 goes on 3 residues after the read ends, and that part is filled in from the germline J gene. The chain employs TRBV18 and TRBJ1-2; 8 bases are shared with TRBD1. The CDR3 is 15 amino acids. CDR1 and CDR2 from the germline V gene are KGHSH and LQKENI. The CDR3 bases that were read are TGTGCCAGCTCACCACCAAACAGGGGGGCCTACGAC. This sequence encodes CASSPPNRGAYD. The whole CDR3 sequence reads CASSPPNRGAYDYTF.

Worth noting for this clone: The read terminates 3 residues ahead of where the CDR3 ends, so the germline J gene completes it. The chain employs TRBV10-3 and TRBJ1-1, with 11 bases that match TRBD1. This CDR3 comprises 12 residues. Germline CDR1 and CDR2: ENHRY and SYGVKD. V shed 9 bases and J 5 bases; nucleotides not matched to a gene: 2. CDR3 sequence: CAIGQGATEAFF. The sequenced CDR3 bases are TGTGCCATAGGACAGGGGGCGACTGAA.

Comments on this clone: The CDR3 end lies 3 residues beyond the end of the read and is filled in from the germline J gene. The chain uses TRBV5-1 and TRBJ2-1; a possible D gene is TRBD2 (5 bases). The CDR3 runs 14 residues. In germline, CDR1 is SGHRS, CDR2 YFSETQ. V shed 1 base and J shed 3 bases, with 8 bases lying between them. This CDR3 is CASSLITSYNEQFF. The CDR3 DNA, read in part, is TGCGCCAGCAGCTTGATTACTAGCTACAATGAG.

For this clone: The read terminates 3 residues ahead of where the CDR3 ends, so the germline J gene completes it. The gene calls are TRBV13 and TRBJ2-7, with TRBD2 matching 8 bases. This CDR3 spans 15 amino acids. V lost 0 bases, J lost 2 bases, and 3 bases stayed unmatched. CDR1 and CDR2 (germline): PRHDT, FYEKMQ (reference sequence). CDR3 residues: CASSLGGGGPYEQYF. CDR3 bases read: TGTGCCAGCAGCTTAGGCGGGGGGGGACCCTACGAG.

Regarding this clone: The read halts 3 residues ahead of the CDR3 end, with the missing end drawn from the germline J gene. This rearrangement joins TRBV6-1 to TRBJ1-2; possible D gene TRBD1, 6 bases. This CDR3 contains 14 residues. CDR1 is MNHNS, CDR2 SASEGT, per germline. The V and J ends lost 4 bases and 0 bases respectively, with 9 bases between them. The CDR3 loop is CASSVDSSNYGYTF. The DNA read from the CDR3 is TGTGCCAGCAGTGTGGACAGTTCTAACTATGGC.

In regard to this clone: The read gets to within 3 residues of the CDR3 end, and the germline J gene fills in the rest. V usage is TRBV20-1 and J usage is TRBJ1-4; 8 nucleotides agree with TRBD1. Per germline, CDR1 DFQATT and CDR2 SNEGSKA (reference sequence). The CDR3 length is 17 residues. Here the CDR3 reads CSARDNTGGMWNSPLFF. CDR3 DNA (partial): TGCAGTGCTAGGGATAATACAGGGGGAATGTGGAATTCACCA.

On this clone: The read halts 3 residues ahead of the CDR3 end, with the missing end drawn from the germline J gene. The chain couples TRBV5-6 to TRBJ2-1, with 9 bases matching TRBD1. V trimming: 3 bases; J trimming: 8 bases; junction bases outside the gene matches: 6. Germline lookup yields CDR1 SGHDT and CDR2 YYEEEE. CDR3 length: 14 residues. The CDR3 region is CASSYRDRAHEQFF. The CDR3 bases that were read are TGTGCCAGCAGCTACCGGGACAGGGCCCATGAG.

Of note for this clone: The DNA ends 3 residues before the CDR3 does, and the rest of the CDR3 is filled in from the germline J gene. The J gene is TRBJ2-7, the V gene TRBV30, with 7 bases lining up with TRBD1. Germline lookup yields CDR1 GTSNPN and CDR2 SVGIG (reference sequence). The V and J ends lost 0 bases and 4 bases, in that order; junction bases with no gene match: 0. The CDR3 is 12 amino acids. The chain's CDR3 is CAWSVQGYEQYF. CDR3 bases read: TGTGCCTGGAGTGTACAGGGGTACGAG.

Concerning this clone itself: The read finishes 3 residues shy of the CDR3 end, and the germline J gene is used to complete it. The rearrangement uses TRBV20-1 and TRBJ2-3; 11 positions match TRBD1. CDR3 length: 13 residues. Germline V gene data show CDR1 as DFQATT and CDR2 as SNEGSKA (reference sequence). CDR3 residues: CSAGTGGREPQYF. CDR3 DNA (partial): TGCAGTGCAGGGACAGGGGGGAGGGAGCCG.

With regard to this clone: The read comes to an end 3 residues before the CDR3 does, leaving the germline J gene to fill in the end. V is TRBV7-9 and J is TRBJ1-1; D is perhaps TRBD1 (5 bases). The germline gives CDR1 SEHNR, CDR2 FQNEAQ (reference sequence). V was shortened by 3 bases and J by 4 bases, with 9 bases between the two germline ends. The CDR3 is 13 residues long. The CDR3 DNA, read in part, is TGTGCCAGCAGCTTCTTTGGGGCCACTGAA. Encoded protein: CASSFFGATE. The entire CDR3 reads CASSFFGATEAFF.

As to this clone: From the germline J gene comes the end of the CDR3, since the read stops 3 residues before it. The chain recombines TRBV4-2 with TRBJ2-1, with 10 bases matching TRBD1. J gave up 2 bases and V 5 bases, and 9 bases lay outside the gene matches. Germline loops: CDR1 LGHNA, CDR2 YNFKEQ. This CDR3 spans 17 amino acids. The CDR3 protein is CASSKGTGVDAYNEQFF. The CDR3 DNA, read in part, is TGTGCCAGCAGCAAAGGGACAGGGGTCGATGCCTACAATGAG.

Details on this clone: Sequencing ends 3 residues short of the CDR3 end; the germline J gene provides the rest. The chain is built from TRBV5-1 and TRBJ1-2; TRBD1 is a possible D gene (6 bases). The CDR3 has 15 residues. Germline V gives CDR1 SGHRS, CDR2 YFSETQ. CDR3 DNA (partial): TGCGCCAGCAGCTTGGCCAGCCAGGGGCCCTACGAC. Residues: CASSLASQGPYD. The CDR3 in full is CASSLASQGPYDYTF.

The DNA read from the CDR3 is TGTGCCAGCACGGACAGGGTTAGTGGTGAG. Its translation is CASTDRVSGE. The complete CDR3 protein is CASTDRVSGEQFF. The chain couples TRBV2 to TRBJ2-1; 8 nucleotides align to TRBD1. The read falls 3 residues short of the CDR3 end, and the missing part is taken from the germline J gene. V gave up 7 bases and J gave up 9 bases; unmatched junction bases: 8. The germline V gene encodes CDR1 SNHLY and CDR2 FYNNEI. The CDR3 has 13 residues.